This paragraph reports one TCR beta chain. Its antigen remains unidentified. Base qualities are not recorded, but no much larger clone differs from it by a single base. Using the deep immunoSEQ assay, multiplex PCR amplified TCR CDR3 regions from genomic DNA. For each cell subset, the extracted genomic DNA was distributed evenly across all wells of several immunoSEQ 96-well plates, and each plate served as one replicate. For unsorted PBMC, each replicate PCR was loaded with roughly 330 ng genomic DNA, equivalent to 30,000 or so T cell genomes. Unsorted PBMC genomic DNA was sequenced across ten immunoSEQ deep assay plates. Purified libraries were measured with a Qubit 3.0 fluorometer, size-checked on a Bioanalyzer 2100, and measured again with the KAPA Library Quantification kit. Each immunoSEQ 96-well plate was sequenced on its own single-read 150-cycle Illumina NextSeq 550 flow cell. In the paper's pipeline: Because the immunoSEQ output held only junctional sequences and lacked quality scores, the filtering could not match the filtering applied to full-length reads. To assign V/J genes and CDR3, sequences were annotated against IMGT germline references using PyIR, a Python wrapper for IgBLAST v1.9. Reads were removed for weak V/J assignments (E-value above 1e-6), missing CDR3, stop codons, out-of-frame junctions, or ambiguous translated residues. V3J clonotypes were defined as sequences sharing an identical inferred V gene, J gene, and CDR3 amino acid sequence. Percentage overlap between repertoires was computed as shared unique clonotypes divided by the size of the smaller repertoire. Richness of each repertoire was evaluated using RTK rarefaction, the Chao1 estimator, and Recon v2.1 estimates of unobserved clonotypes. Imported from immuneACCESS, the table was reduced by TCRdb to in-frame sequences with V and J called. These copies leave out some clones; in studies compared against another copy, an unresolved V gene accounts for under half, and the cause of the remainder is not known. For V, J and clone size, that table is used; D and trimming come from the DNA. The sample contains around 500,000 clones, roughly 77% of them found a single time. The ten largest account for 13% of the sample.

This sample stems from a study of shared clonotypes between healthy human individuals (dated by TCRdb to the early 2020s). About the study as a whole: Two women and a few men aged 18 to 49 years were included in the cohort. The study deeply sequenced blood TCR repertoires of about five healthy adults to estimate repertoire size and the extent of clonotype sharing between individuals. Each donor's leukapheresis produced roughly between about 0.8 and 10 billion PBMCs. Libraries were prepared and TCR repertoires were sequenced by different laboratories using diverse techniques, in order to increase sequencing depth and limit assay-specific biases. General conclusions and limits of the study: Sampling was restricted to blood, and TCR repertoires in tissue are likely to differ from TCR repertoires in blood. Pairwise subsampling indicated that sequencing depth was expected to affect the degree of clonotype sharing among donors. Because the study included a small number of donors, the genetic and exposure-history diversity represented was limited.

The CDR3 starts with the cysteine, ends with the phenylalanine, and has 14 residues. The read is trimmed to its CDR3 DNA, 42 bases read in frame from base 1. From V the trimming removes 5 bases and from J it removes 6 bases, while the gene matches leave 5 bases of the junction unaccounted for. CDR1 and CDR2, looked up from the germline V gene (reference sequence), are LNHNV and YYDKDF. Donors were healthy HIV-negative adults with no recently reported acute infections or vaccinations. Only Caucasian adults living in Nashville, Tennessee, USA were represented among the donors. For unsorted samples, about 87 million PBMCs were counted, and genomic DNA was extracted using the QIAamp DNA Blood Mini kit. Blood was collected by leukapheresis, and PBMCs were isolated by Ficoll-Histopaque density gradient centrifugation and then cryopreserved in liquid nitrogen vapor phase.

The sample taken for sequencing was PBMCs. The chain employs TRBV15 and TRBJ2-1; a stretch of 9 junction bases matches TRBD1. This sequence originates from a middle-aged woman in good health. Some clones in this sample may be carry-over from other donors' samples. Read as DNA, the sequence is TGTGCCACCAGCTTCTCGACAGGGGGCAATGAGCAGTTCTTC. It encodes CATSFSTGGNEQFF. The full variable domain, completed from the reference TRBV15 and TRBJ2-1 proteins outside the CDR3, reads DAMVIQNPRYQVTQFGKPVTLSCSQTLNHNVMYWYQQKSSQAPKLLFHYYDKDFNNEADTPDNFQSRRPNTSFCFLDIRSPGLGDTAMYLCATSFSTGGNEQFFGPGTRLTVL.